This T cell receptor beta chain is from a study of CD8 T cells in ankylosing spondylitis. Findings and caveats of the study: Reportedly, disease-linked clones are significantly enriched in ankylosing spondylitis patients' matched synovial fluid. The authors found the disease-linked clones to be CD8+ and relatively rare in peripheral blood.

The V and J ends lost 4 bases and 4 bases respectively, with 16 bases between them. The CDR3 totals 15 residues. CDR1 and CDR2 (germline): SGHDN, FVKESK. TCRdb fed the 5' RACE reads into MiXCR, producing one record per CDR3 protein. Altogether 350,000 to 450,000 distinct CDR3 sequences are present, 20% to 25% being singletons, with the ten largest covering about an eighth. Concerning this clonotype: Antigen unknown.

This receptor was obtained from a male donor with ankylosing spondylitis or in good health (not recorded which). V usage is TRBV14 and J usage is TRBJ1-1; no clear D. Sequencing was carried out using blood, either unsorted or a sorted T cell fraction (not recorded which). The DNA of the CDR3 is TGTGCCAGCAGCCCCAACGGTGTCGGTGGCACTGAAGCTTTCTTT. This codes for CASSPNGVGGTEAFF.